A single sample gave rise to the 30 T cell receptor beta chains below, sequenced in a study of shared clonotypes between healthy human individuals. TCRdb's copy holds only in-frame clones and misses some; the assay was immunoSEQ multiplex PCR. The data hold about half a million clones, with approximately 79% observed a single time. The sample taken for sequencing was PBMCs. These TCRs come from a woman in her forties in good health. Some clones in this sample may be carry-over from other donors' samples.

The genes are TRBV5-1 and TRBJ2-3, with D unclear. CDR1 is SGHRS, CDR2 YFSETQ, per germline. The V gene lost 1 base and the J gene lost 0 bases, with 15 bases spanning the gap. The length of the CDR3 is 17 residues. In DNA, the CDR3 is TGCGCCAGCAGCTTGTCGCGCTTCAACCCTAGCACAGATACGCAGTATTTT. Its protein product is CASSLSRFNPSTDTQYF.

The chain is built from TRBV28 and TRBJ2-7, with 7 nucleotides matching TRBD1. CDR1 is MDHEN and CDR2 is SYDVKM in the germline V gene. The V and J ends lost 5 bases and 3 bases, in that order; junction bases with no gene match: 4. The CDR3 length is 13 residues. The CDR3 sequence is CASSPWDSYEQYF. In DNA, the CDR3 is TGTGCCAGCAGTCCCTGGGACAGCTACGAGCAGTACTTC.

J is TRBJ1-5 and V is TRBV7-8; no firm D call. Germline values: CDR1 SGHVS, CDR2 FQNEAQ. This CDR3 has 15 residues. Trimming shortened V by 1 base and J by 0 bases, and 7 bases separated the two germline ends. The CDR3 DNA reads TGTGCCAGCAGCTTAGGTGAGAATAGCAATCAGCCCCAGCATTTT. Protein: CASSLGENSNQPQHF.

V is TRBV7-3 and J is TRBJ1-1; maybe TRBD1 (5 bases). The V end lost 6 bases, the J end lost 2 bases, and 10 bases lay between the germline ends. The V gene's germline CDR1 is SGHTA and CDR2 FQGTGA. This CDR3 has 13 amino acids. CDR3: CASRVDRNTEAFF. The CDR3 DNA sequence: TGTGCCAGCAGGGTAGACAGAAACACTGAAGCTTTCTTT.

The chain uses TRBV27 and TRBJ2-1; 11 nucleotides agree with TRBD2. Per the germline V gene, CDR1 is MNHEY and CDR2 is SMNVEV (reference sequence). V trimming: 5 bases; J trimming: 5 bases; junction bases outside the gene matches: 8. The CDR3 spans 16 residues. CDR3 sequence: CASSRGTSGLNNEQFF. The CDR3 coding sequence is TGTGCCAGCAGTAGGGGGACTAGCGGCCTAAACAATGAGCAGTTCTTC.

This rearrangement joins TRBV5-4 to TRBJ2-7; perhaps TRBD2 as D (6 bases). Trimming removed 4 bases from V and 3 bases from J, with 17 bases in between. Germline CDR1 reads SGHNT; CDR2 reads YYREEE (reference sequence). This CDR3 contains 15 residues. For the CDR3, the DNA is TGTGCCAGCAGCCGGGGAGGCGACACCTACTACGAGCAGTACTTC. Its translation: CASSRGGDTYYEQYF.

V gene TRBV4-2 combines with J gene TRBJ1-2; D remains ambiguous. Deletions cut 4 bases from V and 1 base from J, with 4 bases between. This CDR3 is 12 amino acids long. In germline, CDR1 is LGHNA, CDR2 YNFKEQ. CDR3 region: CASSPDNYGYTF. The CDR3 bases are TGTGCCAGCAGCCCAGATAACTATGGCTACACCTTC.

This clone was seen just once. This sequence joins TRBV19 and TRBJ2-1, with TRBD1 matching 9 bases. With V trimmed by 2 bases and J by 8 bases, 7 bases remained unmatched. Germline V lookup: CDR1 LNHDA, CDR2 SQIVND (reference sequence). The CDR3 consists of 15 residues. Here the CDR3 reads CASSIWGQGVDEQFF. For the CDR3, the DNA is TGTGCCAGTAGTATATGGGGACAGGGTGTTGATGAGCAGTTCTTC.

The chain employs TRBV7-3 and TRBJ2-7; D gene unclear. This CDR3 is built from 15 residues. Per the germline V gene, CDR1 is SGHTA and CDR2 is FQGTGA. V lost 5 bases to trimming and J lost 3 bases, with 17 bases between them. Written as DNA, the CDR3 is TGTGCCAGCAGCCCGCCCTTCAGGTTCGGCTACGAGCAGTACTTC. Amino acid sequence: CASSPPFRFGYEQYF. Using reference TRBV7-3 and TRBJ2-7 for the parts outside the CDR3, the full variable domain is GAGVSQTPSNKVTEKGKYVELRCDPISGHTALYWYRQSLGQGPEFLIYFQGTGAADDSGLPNDRFFAVRPEGSVSTLKIQRTERGDSAVYLCASSPPFRFGYEQYFGPGTRLTVT.

The table lists this clone with a few counts. The chain recombines TRBV4-1 with TRBJ2-7; 14 nucleotides align to TRBD2. Germline trimming cut 0 bases from V and 6 bases from J; bases unmatched to any gene: 4. The germline gives CDR1 MGHRA, CDR2 YSYEKL. CDR3 size: 16 residues. Written as DNA, the CDR3 is TGCGCCAGCAGCCAAGAAGGGACTAGCGGGAGTATCGAGCAGTACTTC. Translation gives CASSQEGTSGSIEQYF.

The chain couples TRBV10-1 to TRBJ2-1; D unresolved. This CDR3 region has 12 residues. Trimming cost V 0 bases and J 11 bases, with 8 bases left between them. CDR1 WNHNN and CDR2 SYGVQD come from the germline V gene (reference sequence). The CDR3, as DNA: TGCGCCAGCAGTGAGTCTGCCGGAAAGCAGTTCTTC. Its protein product is CASSESAGKQFF.

With respect to this clone: One end of the junction varies from germline; a read error may be responsible. The V gene is TRBV30, the J gene TRBJ2-1, with D possibly TRBD2 on 5 matching bases. The length of the CDR3 is 14 residues. The germline V gene encodes CDR1 GTSNPN and CDR2 SVGIG (reference sequence). As DNA, the CDR3 is TGTGCCTGGAGTGTAGGCGGGCCCTACAATGCGCAGTTCTTC. As protein: CAWSVGGPYNAQFF.

CDR3 nucleotide sequence: TGTGCCAGCAGTGATGCGGACAGGGACGACTACGAGCAGTACTTC. Amino acids: CASSDADRDDYEQYF. This rearrangement joins TRBV25-1 to TRBJ2-7, with TRBD1 matching over 8 bases. Germline values: CDR1 MGHDK, CDR2 SYGVNS. This CDR3 region has 15 residues. With V trimmed by 3 bases and J by 3 bases, 7 bases remained unmatched.

V usage is TRBV2 and J usage is TRBJ2-7; TRBD1 agrees at 7 bases. The V segment lost 7 bases and the J segment 1 base; nucleotides outside the gene matches: 1. The CDR3 spans 12 residues. Germline loops: CDR1 SNHLY, CDR2 FYNNEI. The CDR3 reads CASKGQSYEQYF. CDR3 in DNA: TGTGCCAGCAAGGGACAGTCCTACGAGCAGTACTTC.

V and J are TRBV7-2 and TRBJ2-7; 9 positions match TRBD2. V was clipped by 5 bases and J by 3 bases; unmatched bases: 14. Germline-derived CDR1 and CDR2 are SGHTA and FQGNSA. CDR3 size: 17 residues. CDR3 DNA: TGTGCCAGCAGCCCTAGCGTCGGACTAGCGACTCACTACGAGCAGTACTTC. It translates to CASSPSVGLATHYEQYF.

The V gene is TRBV7-3, the J gene TRBJ2-1; D not resolved. V was cut by 4 bases and J by 7 bases, with 11 bases left in between. The germline CDR1 and CDR2 sequences are SGHTA and FQGTGA. CDR3 length: 13 amino acids. CDR3 sequence: CASSSVGPNEQFF. In nucleotides, the CDR3 is TGTGCCAGCAGCTCTGTTGGGCCGAATGAGCAGTTCTTC.

This clone was seen just once. The gene calls are TRBV2 and TRBJ2-5, with D possibly TRBD1 on 6 matching bases. With 4 bases removed from V and 0 bases from J, the gap between germline ends came to 18 bases. The CDR3 runs to 17 residues. Germline CDR1 is SNHLY and CDR2 is FYNNEI. The CDR3, as DNA: TGTGCCAGCAGTGGGGAAGGACAGTGGACCCACCAAGAGACCCAGTACTTC. It specifies CASSGEGQWTHQETQYF. Full variable domain (outside the CDR3, taken from reference TRBV2 and TRBJ2-5): EPEVTQTPSHQVTQMGQEVILRCVPISNHLYFYWYRQILGQKVEFLVSFYNNEISEKSEIFDDQFSVERPDGSNFTLKIRSTKLEDSAMYFCASSGEGQWTHQETQYFGPGTRLLVL.

V and J are TRBV28 and TRBJ1-5; D is possibly TRBD1 (5 bases). In germline, CDR1 is MDHEN, CDR2 SYDVKM. CDR3 length: 13 amino acids. The V and J ends lost 8 bases and 2 bases respectively, with 10 bases between them. The CDR3: CASAAGGNQPQHF. CDR3 DNA sequence: TGTGCCAGCGCGGCGGGGGGCAATCAGCCCCAGCATTTT.

This clone was detected once. The chain uses TRBV4-1 and TRBJ1-2; D unresolved. CDR1 and CDR2 from the germline V gene are MGHRA and YSYEKL. The CDR3 contains 14 residues. V gave up 4 bases and J gave up 7 bases, with 16 bases separating them. As DNA, the CDR3 is TGCGCCAGCAGCCCAGTAGTGCCCTCTCTTGGCTACACCTTC. It specifies CASSPVVPSLGYTF.

The genes are TRBV15 and TRBJ2-6; D is ambiguous. The ends were cut back, 0 bases at V and 0 bases at J, with 6 bases in the middle. Germline CDR1 is LNHNV and CDR2 is YYDKDF (reference sequence). This CDR3 has 16 amino acids. The CDR3 spells CATSREPGSGANVLTF. Here the CDR3 DNA reads TGTGCCACCAGCAGAGAGCCGGGCTCTGGGGCCAACGTCCTGACTTTC. Together with reference TRBV15 and TRBJ2-6, the CDR3 gives the full variable domain: DAMVIQNPRYQVTQFGKPVTLSCSQTLNHNVMYWYQQKSSQAPKLLFHYYDKDFNNEADTPDNFQSRRPNTSFCFLDIRSPGLGDTAMYLCATSREPGSGANVLTFGAGSRLTVL.

The chain couples TRBV7-8 to TRBJ2-6; D is undetermined. V was cut by 1 base and J by 4 bases, with 8 bases left in between. The CDR3 spans 15 residues. Germline CDR1 and CDR2: SGHVS and FQNEAQ. CDR3 sequence reads: CASSLDVEGANVLTF. The CDR3 DNA is TGTGCCAGCAGCTTAGACGTGGAGGGGGCCAACGTCCTGACTTTC.

In nucleotides, the CDR3 is TGTGCCAGCAGCCGGTTGGACGACTCCTACAATGAGCAGTTCTTC. As protein: CASSRLDDSYNEQFF. The J gene is TRBJ2-1, the V gene TRBV7-8, with D uncertain. CDR1 SGHVS and CDR2 FQNEAQ come from the germline V gene. V was clipped by 5 bases and J by 0 bases, with 11 bases between them. This CDR3 is 15 amino acids long.

The V and J genes are TRBV15 and TRBJ2-5; maybe TRBD2 (6 bases). The CDR3 extends over 14 amino acids. Per the germline V gene, CDR1 is LNHNV and CDR2 is YYDKDF (reference sequence). Trimming stripped 5 bases from V and 4 bases from J, with 14 bases between. CDR3 loop: CATSRRLVTETQYF. The CDR3 DNA is TGTGCCACCAGCCGACGACTAGTTACAGAGACCCAGTACTTC. The entire variable domain, with the rest obtained from reference TRBV15 and TRBJ2-5, is as follows: DAMVIQNPRYQVTQFGKPVTLSCSQTLNHNVMYWYQQKSSQAPKLLFHYYDKDFNNEADTPDNFQSRRPNTSFCFLDIRSPGLGDTAMYLCATSRRLVTETQYFGPGTRLLVL.

This clone was found a few times. V usage is TRBV5-4 and J usage is TRBJ1-1; no firm D call. The CDR3 runs to 14 residues. CDR1 is SGHNT, CDR2 YYREEE, per germline (reference sequence). Trimming pared 0 bases from V and 0 bases from J, leaving 6 bases between. The CDR3 DNA sequence: TGTGCCAGCAGCTTGGAGTTAATGAACACTGAAGCTTTCTTT. Its translation: CASSLELMNTEAFF.

This clone was observed a handful of times. CDR3: CASSVGGEGQPQHF. CDR3 bases: TGTGCCAGCAGTGTAGGGGGTGAGGGTCAGCCCCAGCATTTT. The chain couples TRBV2 to TRBJ1-5; the D gene is possibly TRBD1 (6 bases). This CDR3 region has 14 residues. The V gene's germline CDR1 is SNHLY and CDR2 FYNNEI. The V and J ends lost 4 bases and 6 bases respectively, with 13 bases between them.

The rearrangement links TRBV6-6 to TRBJ1-5; 7 bases agree with TRBD1. The germline V gene has CDR1 MNHNY and CDR2 SVGAGI (reference sequence). The CDR3 covers 15 residues. V trimming: 0 bases; J trimming: 6 bases; junction bases outside the gene matches: 5. The CDR3 coding sequence is TGTGCCAGCAGTTACTCGACAGGGCCGGGTCAGCCCCAGCATTTT. Residues: CASSYSTGPGQPQHF.

V is TRBV15 and J is TRBJ2-7; 8 bases map to TRBD1. This CDR3 has 15 amino acids. Germline values: CDR1 LNHNV, CDR2 YYDKDF (reference sequence). The ends lost 0 bases at V and 6 bases at J; junction bases unmatched: 7. DNA of the CDR3: TGTGCCACCAGCAGAGATCGGACAGGGCTGACCGAGCAGTACTTC. Protein product: CATSRDRTGLTEQYF.

The chain is built from TRBV7-8 and TRBJ2-7; D is ambiguous. Between the trimmed V and J ends, which lost 0 bases and 4 bases, there was a span of 7 bases. CDR1 is SGHVS and CDR2 is FQNEAQ in the germline V gene. CDR3 length: 13 residues. CDR3 sequence reads: CASSLALGYEQYF. DNA of the CDR3: TGTGCCAGCAGCTTAGCTCTCGGTTACGAGCAGTACTTC.

V is TRBV13 and J is TRBJ2-3; D may be TRBD1 (6 bases). Germline CDR1 is PRHDT and CDR2 is FYEKMQ (reference sequence). Trimming took off 5 bases at V and 1 base at J, with 10 bases between the two ends. CDR3 length: 14 residues. CDR3 loop: CASSPEGGTDTQYF. The DNA of the CDR3 is TGTGCCAGCAGCCCAGAGGGGGGCACAGATACGCAGTATTTT.

The V and J genes are TRBV23-1 and TRBJ2-2; D assignment may be TRBD1 or TRBD2 (5 bases each). TRBV23-1 is annotated as an ORF whose role is uncertain. The V and J ends lost 6 bases and 2 bases respectively, with 25 bases between them. The CDR3 has 19 residues. The CDR3 spells CASRPSWIGGSGNTGELFF. In DNA, the CDR3 is TGCGCCAGCAGACCGAGCTGGATTGGGGGAAGCGGAAACACCGGGGAGCTGTTTTTT.